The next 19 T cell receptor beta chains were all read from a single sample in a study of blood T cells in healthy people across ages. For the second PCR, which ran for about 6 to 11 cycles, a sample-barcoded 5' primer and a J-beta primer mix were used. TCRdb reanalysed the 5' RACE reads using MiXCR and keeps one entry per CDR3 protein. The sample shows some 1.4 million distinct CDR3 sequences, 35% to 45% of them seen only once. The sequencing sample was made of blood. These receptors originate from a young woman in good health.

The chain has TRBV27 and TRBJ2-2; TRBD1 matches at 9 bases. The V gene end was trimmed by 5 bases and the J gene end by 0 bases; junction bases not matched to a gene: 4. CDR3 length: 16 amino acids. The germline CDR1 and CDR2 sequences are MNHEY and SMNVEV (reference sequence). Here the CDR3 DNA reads TGTGCCAGCAGTACACAGGGGGCTTCGAACACCGGGGAGCTGTTTTTT. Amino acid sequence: CASSTQGASNTGELFF.

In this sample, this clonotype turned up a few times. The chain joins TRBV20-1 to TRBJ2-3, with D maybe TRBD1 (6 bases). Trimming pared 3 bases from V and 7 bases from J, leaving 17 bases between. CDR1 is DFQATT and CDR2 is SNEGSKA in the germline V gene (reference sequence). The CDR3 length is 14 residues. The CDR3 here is CSASAGTPSYTQYF. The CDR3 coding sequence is TGCAGTGCTAGCGCCGGGACACCGTCATATACGCAGTATTTT.

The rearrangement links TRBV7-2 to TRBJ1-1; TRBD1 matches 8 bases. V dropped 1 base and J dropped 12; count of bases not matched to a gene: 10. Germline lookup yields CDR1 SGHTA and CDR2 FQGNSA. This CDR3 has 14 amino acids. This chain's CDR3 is CASSLDRGSARTFF. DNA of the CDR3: TGTGCCAGCAGCTTAGACAGGGGGTCAGCGCGGACTTTCTTT.

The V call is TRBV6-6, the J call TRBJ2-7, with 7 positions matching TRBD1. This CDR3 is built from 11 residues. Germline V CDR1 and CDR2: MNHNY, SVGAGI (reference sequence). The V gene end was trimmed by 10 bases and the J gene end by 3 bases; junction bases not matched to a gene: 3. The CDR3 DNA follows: TGTGCCATAGGACAGGACTACGAGCAGTACTTC. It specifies CAIGQDYEQYF.

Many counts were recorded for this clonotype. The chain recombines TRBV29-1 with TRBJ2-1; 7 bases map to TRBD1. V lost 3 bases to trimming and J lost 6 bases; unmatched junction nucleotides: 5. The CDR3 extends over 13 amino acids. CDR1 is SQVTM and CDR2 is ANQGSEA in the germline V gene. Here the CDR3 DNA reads TGCAGCGTTGATGACAGGGTTTCCAATGAGCAGTTCTTC. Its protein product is CSVDDRVSNEQFF.

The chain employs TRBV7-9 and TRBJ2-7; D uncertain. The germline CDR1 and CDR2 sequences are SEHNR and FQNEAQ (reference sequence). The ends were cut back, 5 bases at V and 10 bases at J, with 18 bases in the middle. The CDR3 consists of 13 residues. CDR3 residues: CASSVGFQAAQYF. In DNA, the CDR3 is TGTGCCAGCAGCGTAGGTTTCCAGGCGGCCCAGTACTTC. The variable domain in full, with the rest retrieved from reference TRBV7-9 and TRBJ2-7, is DTGVSQNPRHKITKRGQNVTFRCDPISEHNRLYWYRQTLGQGPEFLTYFQNEAQLEKSRLLSDRFSAERPKGSFSTLEIQRTEQGDSAMYLCASSVGFQAAQYFGPGTRLTVT.

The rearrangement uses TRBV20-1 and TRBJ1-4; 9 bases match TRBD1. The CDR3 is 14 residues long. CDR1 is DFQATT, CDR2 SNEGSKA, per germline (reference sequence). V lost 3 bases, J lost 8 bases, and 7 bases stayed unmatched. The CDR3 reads CSASWGQGREKLFF. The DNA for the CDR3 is TGCAGTGCTAGTTGGGGACAGGGCCGCGAAAAACTGTTTTTT.

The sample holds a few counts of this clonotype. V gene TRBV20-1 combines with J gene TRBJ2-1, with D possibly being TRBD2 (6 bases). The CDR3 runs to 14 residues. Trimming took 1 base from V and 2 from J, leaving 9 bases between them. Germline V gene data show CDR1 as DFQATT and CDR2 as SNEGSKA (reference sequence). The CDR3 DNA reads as TGCAGTGCTAGAGGACGGGGGACCTACAATGAGCAGTTCTTC. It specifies CSARGRGTYNEQFF.

The CDR3 reads CASSESPSESYEQYF. The CDR3 bases are TGTGCCAGCAGTGAATCCCCTTCAGAGTCCTACGAGCAGTACTTC. The chain has TRBV6-1 and TRBJ2-7; D ambiguous. V lost 2 bases to trimming and J lost 1 base, with 12 bases between them. Looked up from germline, CDR1 is MNHNS and CDR2 is SASEGT. This CDR3 has 15 amino acids.

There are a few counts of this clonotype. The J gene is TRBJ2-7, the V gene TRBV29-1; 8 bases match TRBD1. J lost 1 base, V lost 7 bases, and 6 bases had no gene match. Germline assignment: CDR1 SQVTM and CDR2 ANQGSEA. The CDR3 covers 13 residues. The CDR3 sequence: CSARQGMSYEQYF. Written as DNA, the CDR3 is TGCAGCGCCCGACAGGGGATGTCCTACGAGCAGTACTTC.

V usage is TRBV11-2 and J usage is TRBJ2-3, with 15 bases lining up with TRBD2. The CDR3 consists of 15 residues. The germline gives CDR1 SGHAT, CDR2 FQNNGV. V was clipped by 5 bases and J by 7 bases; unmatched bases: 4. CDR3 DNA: TGTGCCAGCAGCACGGGACTAGCGGGGGGAAATACGCAGTATTTT. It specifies CASSTGLAGGNTQYF.

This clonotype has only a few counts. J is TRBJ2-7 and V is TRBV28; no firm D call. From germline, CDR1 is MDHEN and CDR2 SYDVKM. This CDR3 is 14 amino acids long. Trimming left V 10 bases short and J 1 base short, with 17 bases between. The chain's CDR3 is CATTPQASSYEQYF. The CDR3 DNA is TGTGCCACCACCCCCCAGGCGTCATCCTACGAGCAGTACTTC.

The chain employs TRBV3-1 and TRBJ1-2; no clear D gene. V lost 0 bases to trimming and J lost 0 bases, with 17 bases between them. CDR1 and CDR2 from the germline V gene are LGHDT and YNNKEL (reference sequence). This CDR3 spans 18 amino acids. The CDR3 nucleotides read TGTGCCAGCAGCCAAGAGAGTCTGCGCGTGAAGGCTAACTATGGCTACACCTTC. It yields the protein CASSQESLRVKANYGYTF.

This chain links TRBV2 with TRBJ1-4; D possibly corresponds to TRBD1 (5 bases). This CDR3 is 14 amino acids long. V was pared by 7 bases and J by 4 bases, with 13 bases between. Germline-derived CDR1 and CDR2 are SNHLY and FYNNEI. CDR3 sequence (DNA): TGTGCCAGCACCCGGGGCGAAATTAATGAAAAACTGTTTTTT. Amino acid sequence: CASTRGEINEKLFF.

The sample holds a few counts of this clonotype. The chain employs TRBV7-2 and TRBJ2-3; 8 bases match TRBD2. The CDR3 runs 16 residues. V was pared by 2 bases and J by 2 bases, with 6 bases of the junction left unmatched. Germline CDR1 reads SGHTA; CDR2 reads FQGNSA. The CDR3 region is CASSLWSGSATDTQYF. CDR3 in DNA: TGTGCCAGCAGCTTATGGAGCGGGAGCGCCACAGATACGCAGTATTTT.

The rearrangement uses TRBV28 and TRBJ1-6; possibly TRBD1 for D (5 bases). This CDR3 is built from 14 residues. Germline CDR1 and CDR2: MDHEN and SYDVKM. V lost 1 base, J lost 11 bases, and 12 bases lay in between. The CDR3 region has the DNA TGTGCCAGCAGTTTATTAGGGGTAGTTGCACCCCTCCACTTT. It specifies CASSLLGVVAPLHF.

The CDR3 protein is CASSEAYLTGSYGYTF. The CDR3 DNA follows: TGTGCCAGCAGTGAAGCCTACTTGACAGGGAGCTATGGCTACACCTTC. This chain links TRBV6-1 with TRBJ1-2, with 7 bases matching TRBD1. V lost 0 bases, J lost 4 bases, and 8 bases stayed unmatched. The germline gives CDR1 MNHNS, CDR2 SASEGT. The CDR3 sequence is 16 residues long.

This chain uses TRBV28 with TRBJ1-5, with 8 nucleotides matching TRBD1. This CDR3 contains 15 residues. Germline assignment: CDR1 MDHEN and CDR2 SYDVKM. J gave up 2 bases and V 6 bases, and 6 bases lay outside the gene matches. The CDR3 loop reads CASSPEDRGNQPQHF. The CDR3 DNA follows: TGTGCCAGCAGCCCAGAGGACAGGGGCAATCAGCCCCAGCATTTT.

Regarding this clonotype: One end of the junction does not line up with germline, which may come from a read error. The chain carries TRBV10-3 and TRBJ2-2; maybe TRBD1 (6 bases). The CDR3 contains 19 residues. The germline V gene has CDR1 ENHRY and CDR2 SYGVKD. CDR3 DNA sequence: TGTGCCATCAGTGAGAAACTCCAAACAGGGTCCGCGGACACCAGGGAGCTGTTTTTT. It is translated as CAISEKLQTGSADTRELFF.